A single sample is the source of the 23 T cell receptor beta chains below, sequenced in a study of immune characterization of retroperitoneal liposarcoma. Via MiXCR, TCRdb re-called the PCR reads, giving one row per CDR3 protein. The top ten hold around 42% of the sample, which has roughly 6,800 distinct CDR3 sequences, roughly 28% seen once. Material for sequencing was blood. The receptors here all came from a male donor with retroperitoneal liposarcoma.

This clonotype was recorded many times. The V gene is TRBV12-3 or TRBV12-4, the J gene TRBJ2-5, with D perhaps TRBD2 (6 bases). CDR3 length: 13 amino acids. Trimming took off 1 base at V and 4 bases at J, with 7 bases between the two ends. In DNA, the CDR3 is TGTGCCAGCAGTTTAGAGCGGGTAGAGACCCAGTACTTC. Residues: CASSLERVETQYF.

Many counts were recorded for this clonotype. The chain is built from TRBV6-5 and TRBJ2-1, with D perhaps assigned TRBD1 or TRBD2 (7 bases each). Trimming removed 2 bases from V and 6 bases from J, with 11 bases in between. In germline, CDR1 is MNHEY, CDR2 SVGAGI. CDR3 size: 14 residues. DNA for the CDR3: TGTGCCAGCAGTTACAGCAGGGGGGGCAATGAGCAGTTCTTC. This encodes CASSYSRGGNEQFF.

V and J are TRBV6-5 and TRBJ2-1, with D possibly matching TRBD1 (6 bases). The J call may be incorrect, as the DNA end agrees better with TRBJ2-7. Germline V gene sequence: CDR1 MNHEY, CDR2 SVGAGI. The CDR3 runs to 15 residues. CDR3 in DNA: TGTGCCAGCAGTCCTACTACCACAGGGTCAAGCGAGCAGTACTTC. Its translation: CASSPTTTGSSEQYF.

The chain has TRBV12-3 or TRBV12-4 and TRBJ2-1; D gene ambiguous. With the DNA end fitting TRBJ2-5 better, the J assignment may be wrong. The CDR3 has 13 amino acids. The CDR3 DNA reads TGTGCCAGCAGTTTAGAAGTTCCGGAGACCCAGTACTTC. This codes for CASSLEVPETQYF.

This clonotype was picked up a small number of times. The chain couples TRBV5-1 to TRBJ2-3; 11 bases align to TRBD2. Per germline, CDR1 SGHRS and CDR2 YFSETQ. CDR3 length equals 19 residues. Unmatched junction bases numbered 15, after V lost 1 base and J lost 5 bases. CDR3 residues: CASSLPPPSTSGKLDTQYF. For the CDR3, the DNA is TGCGCCAGCAGCTTGCCCCCCCCCTCGACTAGCGGGAAGTTAGATACGCAGTATTTT. The full variable domain, its missing parts supplied by reference TRBV5-1 and TRBJ2-3, is KAGVTQTPRYLIKTRGQQVTLSCSPISGHRSVSWYQQTPGQGLQFLFEYFSETQRNKGNFPGRFSGRQFSNSRSEMNVSTLELGDSALYLCASSLPPPSTSGKLDTQYFGPGTRLTVL.

Only a few counts were recorded for this clonotype. This rearrangement joins TRBV6-1 to TRBJ1-4, with D tentatively TRBD1 (5 bases). Trimming pared 2 bases from V and 5 bases from J, leaving 21 bases between. Germline assignment: CDR1 MNHNS and CDR2 SASEGT. The CDR3 has 18 residues. The CDR3 loop is CASSEIFGGAGGNEKLFF. CDR3 nucleotide sequence: TGTGCCAGCAGTGAAATTTTCGGCGGGGCCGGTGGAAATGAAAAACTGTTTTTT.

This clonotype was seen a few times. The rearrangement links TRBV4-2 to TRBJ2-1; D is undetermined. The V end was cut by 4 bases, the J end by 0 bases, with 10 bases between. The CDR3 runs to 15 residues. The germline gives CDR1 LGHNA, CDR2 YNFKEQ. The CDR3 coding sequence is TGTGCCAGCAGCCGTCTTAGGAACTCCTACAATGAGCAGTTCTTC. Translated, it gives CASSRLRNSYNEQFF.

This clonotype is termed large. This rearrangement joins TRBV7-9 to TRBJ2-1; the D is unclear. CDR1 is SEHNR and CDR2 is FQNEAQ in the germline V gene (reference sequence). V was clipped by 1 base and J by 8 bases, with 18 bases between them. There are 16 residues in the CDR3. CDR3 DNA sequence: TGTGCCAGCAGCTTAGTCCTTTCTAGGGCCAACTATGAGCAGTTCTTC. It specifies CASSLVLSRANYEQFF.

In its sample, this clonotype was seen many times. The gene calls are TRBV6-4 and TRBJ2-1, with TRBD2 matching over 9 bases. Germline V lookup: CDR1 MRHNA, CDR2 SNTAGT. V dropped 0 bases and J dropped 0; count of bases not matched to a gene: 6. The CDR3 consists of 18 residues. CDR3 bases: TGTGCCAGCAGTGACTCGCCCCCGGGACTAGCCTCCTACAATGAGCAGTTCTTC. Amino acid sequence: CASSDSPPGLASYNEQFF.

CDR3 sequence (DNA): TGTGCCACCCACCGGGGGTCCCACAATGAGCAGTTCTTC. It encodes CATHRGSHNEQFF. The rearrangement joins TRBV6-1 to TRBJ2-1; possible D gene TRBD2, 6 bases. Trimming removed 10 bases at V and 5 bases at J, with 15 bases between. Germline V CDR1 and CDR2: MNHNS, SASEGT. This CDR3 is built from 13 residues.

This clonotype has more than one count but fewer than ten. The chain combines TRBV7-6 with TRBJ2-5; 9 nucleotides match TRBD2. After removal of 2 bases from V and 1 base from J, the junction contained 2 bases not matched to a gene. CDR3 length equals 15 residues. From germline, CDR1 is SGHVS and CDR2 FNYEAQ. The CDR3: CASSLSGRTQETQYF. CDR3 bases: TGTGCCAGCAGCTTAAGCGGGAGGACCCAAGAGACCCAGTACTTC.

This clonotype was counted ten times or more. Because the CDR3's place on the DNA is in doubt, the DNA is left out and the CDR3 is given as listed by TCRdb. The chain combines TRBV12-3 or TRBV12-4 with TRBJ1-2; the D segment call TRBD1 is taken from the table without a DNA check. The CDR3 totals 14 residues, both ends included. CDR3 residues: CASSSSDTAYGYTF.

This clonotype was recorded a few times. The J gene is TRBJ2-1, the V gene TRBV6-6, with 14 positions matching TRBD2. Germline CDR1 is MNHNY and CDR2 is SVGAGI (reference sequence). V shed 2 bases and J 3 bases; nucleotides not matched to a gene: 3. There are 17 residues in the CDR3. CDR3 DNA: TGTGCCAGCAGTTACCCGGGACTAGCGGGAGACTACAATGAGCAGTTCTTC. Its protein product is CASSYPGLAGDYNEQFF.

The chain combines TRBV7-2 with TRBJ1-5; D gene unclear. Trimming removed 6 bases at V and 11 bases at J, with 17 bases between. This CDR3 is 13 amino acids long. The germline gives CDR1 SGHTA, CDR2 FQGNSA. CDR3 sequence: CASRPAVGFAQHF. The DNA for the CDR3 is TGTGCCAGCAGGCCGGCAGTAGGGTTTGCCCAGCATTTT.

The gene calls are TRBV6-1 and TRBJ2-6; D is possibly TRBD1 (5 bases). From germline, CDR1 is MNHNS and CDR2 SASEGT. CDR3 length: 15 residues. Trimming left V 8 bases short and J 4 bases short, with 15 bases between. The CDR3 spells CASRKGVDGANVLTF. The CDR3 nucleotides are TGTGCCAGCCGCAAAGGGGTTGACGGGGCCAACGTCCTGACTTTC.

This clonotype was detected a few times. For the CDR3, the DNA is TGTGCCAGCAAGGATGGCGGGAGGGGGGAGCAGTTCTTC. Amino acid sequence: CASKDGGRGEQFF. The genes are TRBV6-1 and TRBJ2-1; 9 bases agree with TRBD2. This CDR3 region has 13 residues. Germline CDR1 and CDR2: MNHNS and SASEGT. Losses at the gene ends were 7 bases for V and 10 bases for J; bases not matched to a gene: 8.

The chain recombines TRBV7-2 with TRBJ2-1; 14 bases match TRBD2. V dropped 4 bases and J dropped 12; count of bases not matched to a gene: 11. Germline V gene data show CDR1 as SGHTA and CDR2 as FQGNSA. The CDR3 spans 16 residues. The CDR3 protein is CASSYPGLAGVPVQFF. As DNA, the CDR3 is TGTGCCAGCAGCTACCCGGGACTAGCGGGGGTCCCTGTGCAGTTCTTC.

Within the sample, this clonotype is medium-sized. The genes are TRBV11-2 and TRBJ2-1, with 11 bases fitting TRBD2. The CDR3 is made up of 18 amino acids. V trimming: 5 bases; J trimming: 7 bases; junction bases outside the gene matches: 16. Germline loops: CDR1 SGHAT, CDR2 FQNNGV. The CDR3 DNA reads TGTGCCAGCAGCCCACGCGGTGGTCTAGCGGGGGGTCGGAATGAGCAGTTCTTC. It yields the protein CASSPRGGLAGGRNEQFF.

V is TRBV6-1 and J is TRBJ2-5; maybe TRBD1 (5 bases). The CDR3 loop spans 14 amino acids. Germline V gene sequence: CDR1 MNHNS, CDR2 SASEGT. V gave up 4 bases and J gave up 5 bases, with 14 bases separating them. The CDR3 spells CASSALLPGETQYF. CDR3 nucleotide sequence: TGTGCCAGCAGTGCTTTACTCCCAGGGGAGACCCAGTACTTC.

V usage is TRBV6-1 and J usage is TRBJ2-5, with D possibly matching TRBD1 (5 bases). The J call is doubtful: the DNA matches TRBJ2-7 better. Germline V lookup: CDR1 MNHNS, CDR2 SASEGT. CDR3 size: 14 residues. The CDR3 reads CASTKERGPYEQYF. CDR3 DNA: TGTGCCAGCACCAAAGAAAGGGGTCCCTACGAGCAGTACTTC.

The V gene is TRBV4-3, the J gene TRBJ2-1; D assignment may be TRBD1 or TRBD2 (5 bases each). The ends were cut back, 4 bases at V and 4 bases at J, with 8 bases in the middle. The CDR3 loop spans 13 amino acids. Per germline, CDR1 LGHNA and CDR2 YSLEER. CDR3 sequence reads: CASSPGPYNEQFF. The CDR3, as DNA: TGCGCCAGCAGCCCGGGACCTTACAATGAGCAGTTCTTC.

This clonotype was counted many times. The chain uses TRBV3-1 and TRBJ2-2; D perhaps matches TRBD1 (6 bases). There are 16 residues in the CDR3. V was clipped by 0 bases and J by 5 bases, with 13 bases between them. The V gene's germline CDR1 is LGHDT and CDR2 YNNKEL (reference sequence). This CDR3 is CASSQERDIVTGELFF. The CDR3 DNA follows: TGTGCCAGCAGCCAAGAACGGGACATAGTGACCGGGGAGCTGTTTTTT.

The CDR3 DNA reads as TGTGCCAGCAGTACGATGAACACTGAAGCTTTCTTT. Its translation is CASSTMNTEAFF. The chain joins TRBV6-5 to TRBJ1-1; no clear D. Germline CDR1 and CDR2: MNHEY and SVGAGI. The CDR3 totals 12 residues. V gave up 5 bases and J gave up 0 bases, with 4 bases separating them.